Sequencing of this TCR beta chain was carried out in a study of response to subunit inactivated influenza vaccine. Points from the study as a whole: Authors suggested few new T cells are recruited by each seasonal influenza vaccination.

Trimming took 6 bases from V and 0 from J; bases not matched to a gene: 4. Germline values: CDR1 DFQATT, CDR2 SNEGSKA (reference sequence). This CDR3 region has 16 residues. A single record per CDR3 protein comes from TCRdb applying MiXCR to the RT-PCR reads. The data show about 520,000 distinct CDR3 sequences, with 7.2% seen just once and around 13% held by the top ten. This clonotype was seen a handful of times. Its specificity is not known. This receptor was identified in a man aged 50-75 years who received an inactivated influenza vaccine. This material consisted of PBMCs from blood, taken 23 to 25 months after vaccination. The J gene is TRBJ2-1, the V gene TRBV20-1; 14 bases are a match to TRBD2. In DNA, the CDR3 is TGCAGTGCAGAAGGACTAGCGGGGGGCTCCTACAATGAGCAGTTCTTC. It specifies CSAEGLAGGSYNEQFF.